This TCR beta chain was observed in a study of healthy donors' naive CD4 and CD8 T cells. Each TCR library used 400 to 600 ng of total RNA and a linear amplification protocol. TCRdb recomputed calls from the reads with MiXCR, one row per CDR3 protein. The profile shows around 180,000 distinct CDR3 sequences, around three quarters of them singletons. Naive CD4+ cells were sorted as CD4+CD8-CD45RO-CD45RA+; naive CD8+ as CD8+CD4-CD45RA+CD27bright. The CDR3 runs 14 residues. Trimming pared 4 bases from V and 2 bases from J, leaving 10 bases between. In germline, CDR1 is SGHRS, CDR2 YFSETQ. This chain uses TRBV5-1 with TRBJ1-3, with D maybe TRBD1 (6 bases). Sequenced: naive CD4+ and CD8+ T cells sorted from blood, pooled from several donors. This receptor was taken from a pool of human donors in good health; the sample pools cells from several healthy donors. Written as DNA, the CDR3 is TGCGCCAGCAGCAACCCAGGGGCTGGAAACACCATATATTTT. It codes for CASSNPGAGNTIYF.